This TCR beta chain was observed in a study of T cell clonality in common variable immunodeficiency. Clones were read by immunoSEQ multiplex PCR, and TCRdb kept only the in-frame ones, dropping some. The table lists about 43,000 clones, with no singletons. Germline V gene data show CDR1 as SGHDT and CDR2 as YYEEEE. The J segment lost 3 bases and the V segment lost 3 bases, leaving 2 bases of the junction unmatched. The CDR3 runs to 14 residues. This clone was found many times. With the read ending 3 residues before the CDR3 end, the germline J gene is used to fill in that end. The TCR was taken from a person aged 18-69 years in good health. The sequencing input was peripheral blood mononuclear cells. The V call is TRBV5-6, the J call TRBJ1-4; 7 nucleotides agree with TRBD1. CDR3 sequence: CASSSTGSNEKLFF. The sequenced CDR3 bases are TGTGCCAGCAGCTCGACAGGGTCTAATGAAAAA.